This TCR beta chain came from a study of vaccination and CD4 T cells after COVID-19. Sequencing of DNA taken from cultured CD4+ T cells relied on the Oncomine TCR Beta short-read assay. TCRdb passed the PCR reads through MiXCR, listing each CDR3 protein once. Here the sample spans about 15,000 distinct CDR3 sequences, around a third being singletons. Concerning this clonotype: Its antigen is unknown.

Treatment denoted: approximately nine-day PBMC culture with coronavirus spike peptide pools or control peptides (ViraFEST assay). The CDR3 consists of 14 residues. Germline CDR1 reads SGHRS; CDR2 reads YFSETQ. The V and J ends lost 7 bases and 5 bases, in that order; junction bases with no gene match: 8. The chain carries TRBV5-1 and TRBJ1-1, with TRBD1 identical over 10 bases. This clonotype was obtained from a human donor with COVID-19. Source material: cultured CD4+ T cells from blood. The CDR3 nucleotides read TGCGCCAGCGGAGGACAGGGGGTGGAGACTGAAGCTTTCTTT. Protein: CASGGQGVETEAFF.